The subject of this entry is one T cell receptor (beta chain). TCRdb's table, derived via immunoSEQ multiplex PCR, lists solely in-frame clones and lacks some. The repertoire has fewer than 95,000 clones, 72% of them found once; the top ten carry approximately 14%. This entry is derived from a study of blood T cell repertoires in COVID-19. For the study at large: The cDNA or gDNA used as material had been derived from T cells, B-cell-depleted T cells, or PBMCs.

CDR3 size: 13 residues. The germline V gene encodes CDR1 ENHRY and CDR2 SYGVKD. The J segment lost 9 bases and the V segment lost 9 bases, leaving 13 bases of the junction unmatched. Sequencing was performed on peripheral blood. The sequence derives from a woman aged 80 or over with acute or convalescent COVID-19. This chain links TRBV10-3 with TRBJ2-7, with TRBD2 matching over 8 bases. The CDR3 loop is CAMGSGEVSGQYF. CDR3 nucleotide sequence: TGTGCCATGGGTAGCGGGGAGGTTAGCGGGCAGTACTTC.